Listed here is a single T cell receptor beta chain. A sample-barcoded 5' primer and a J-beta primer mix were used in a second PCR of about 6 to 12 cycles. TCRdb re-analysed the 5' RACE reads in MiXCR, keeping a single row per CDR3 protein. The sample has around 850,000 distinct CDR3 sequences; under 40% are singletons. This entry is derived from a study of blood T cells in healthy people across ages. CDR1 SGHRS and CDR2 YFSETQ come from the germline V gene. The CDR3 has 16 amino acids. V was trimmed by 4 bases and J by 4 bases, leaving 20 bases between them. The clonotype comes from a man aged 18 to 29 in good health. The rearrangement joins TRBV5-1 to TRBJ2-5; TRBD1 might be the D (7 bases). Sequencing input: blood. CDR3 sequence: CASSQGGSNAPETQYF. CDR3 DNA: TGCGCCAGCAGCCAGGGGGGCAGTAACGCTCCAGAGACCCAGTACTTC.